The 2 T cell receptor beta chains listed next were all sequenced from one sample in a study of blood T cells in healthy people across ages. Primers used in a second PCR of roughly 7 to 12 cycles were a sample-barcoded 5' primer and a J-beta primer mix. TCRdb recomputed calls from the 5' RACE reads with MiXCR, one row per CDR3 protein. The sample records 780,000 or so distinct CDR3 sequences, more than 20% being singletons. These records were also assigned to another study, of T cells of mothers and their children.

The sequenced sample was blood. The receptors shown here come from a boy aged 5 to 17 in good health.

On this clonotype: A read error may produce the germline difference seen at one junction end. The V gene is TRBV7-2, the J gene TRBJ2-3; 10 bases align to TRBD1. The V gene's germline CDR1 is SGHTA and CDR2 FQGNSA. The CDR3 sequence is 15 residues long. This CDR3 is CVSSWGQGYTDTQYF. CDR3 DNA: TGTGTCAGCAGCTGGGGACAGGGGTACACAGATACGCAGTATTTT. The full variable domain, rest sourced from reference TRBV7-2 and TRBJ2-3, is GAGVSQSPSNKVTEKGKDVELRCDPISGHTALYWYRQSLGQGLEFLIYFQGNSAPDKSGLPSDRFSAERTGGSVSTLTIQRTQQEDSAVYLCVSSWGQGYTDTQYFGPGTRLTVL.

This clonotype was seen repeatedly, ten times or more. DNA for the CDR3: TGCAGCGTTGAATGGGGCGGGGGGGACGGCTATGGCTACACCTTC. It yields the protein CSVEWGGGDGYGYTF. This chain links TRBV29-1 with TRBJ1-2; maybe TRBD1 (5 bases). Germline V lookup: CDR1 SQVTM, CDR2 ANQGSEA. CDR3 size: 15 residues. The V gene lost 2 bases and the J gene lost 4 bases, with 17 bases spanning the gap. Using reference TRBV29-1 and TRBJ1-2 for the parts outside the CDR3, the full variable domain is SAVISQKPSRDICQRGTSLTIQCQVDSQVTMMFWYRQQPGQSLTLIATANQGSEATYESGFVIDKFPISRPNLTFSTLTVSNMSPEDSSIYLCSVEWGGGDGYGYTFGSGTRLTVV.